This T cell receptor (beta chain) comes out of a study of shared clonotypes between healthy human individuals. Turning to the study itself: Per donor, three plates held CD4 naive cells, three held CD4 memory, two held CD8 naive and one held CD8 memory.

Regarding the study as a whole: Generation probabilities were higher for clonotypes shared across all four sorted-subset donors than for unshared ones. The sharing of approximately 4.6% of naive CD4 clonotypes was seen across a handful of donors.

Germline V gene lookup returns CDR1 SGHDN and CDR2 FVKESK. Trimming left V 1 base short and J 5 bases short, with 21 bases between. CDR3 length equals 17 residues. As for this clone: Its cognate antigen is unknown.

Using around 200 ng DNA, about 29,000 T cell genomes, the sorted-subset replicate PCRs were run. Produced via immunoSEQ multiplex PCR; TCRdb's table is partial and in-frame only. The sample consists of about 1.1 million clones, roughly 80% of them appearing once. The chain has TRBV14 and TRBJ2-7; possibly TRBD1 or TRBD2 for D (5 bases each). Specimen: memory CD4+ T cells from PBMCs. Subset given: CD45RA-negative fraction. This clonotype was sampled from a man aged 18-30 years in good health. Some clones in this sample may be carry-over from other donors' samples. The CDR3 DNA follows: TGTGCCAGCAGCCAAGGAGTCGGGACCTCGGTTATGAACGAGCAGTACTTC. This gives the protein CASSQGVGTSVMNEQYF.